This section outlines one T cell receptor (beta chain) sequence together with its context. Measured with immunoSEQ multiplex PCR; TCRdb has only the in-frame clones, and not every one. Among 900,000 to 1,200,000 clones listed, 75% to 80% were seen once. This sample stems from a study of shared clonotypes between healthy human individuals. Study at large: A few men and two women, aged 18 to 49, were donors.

Germline-derived CDR1 and CDR2 are MNHNY and SVGAGI (reference sequence). Trimming left V 0 bases short and J 8 bases short, with 4 bases between. This CDR3 has 12 amino acids. The chain joins TRBV6-6 to TRBJ1-4; D is undetermined. The source material was memory CD4+ T cells from PBMCs. Subset specified: CD45RA-negative fraction. The sequence came from a man between 18 and 29 years old in good health. Some clones in this sample may be carry-over from other donors' samples. The CDR3 here is CASSYSTEKLFF. The CDR3 coding sequence is TGTGCCAGCAGTTACTCGACCGAAAAACTGTTTTTT.